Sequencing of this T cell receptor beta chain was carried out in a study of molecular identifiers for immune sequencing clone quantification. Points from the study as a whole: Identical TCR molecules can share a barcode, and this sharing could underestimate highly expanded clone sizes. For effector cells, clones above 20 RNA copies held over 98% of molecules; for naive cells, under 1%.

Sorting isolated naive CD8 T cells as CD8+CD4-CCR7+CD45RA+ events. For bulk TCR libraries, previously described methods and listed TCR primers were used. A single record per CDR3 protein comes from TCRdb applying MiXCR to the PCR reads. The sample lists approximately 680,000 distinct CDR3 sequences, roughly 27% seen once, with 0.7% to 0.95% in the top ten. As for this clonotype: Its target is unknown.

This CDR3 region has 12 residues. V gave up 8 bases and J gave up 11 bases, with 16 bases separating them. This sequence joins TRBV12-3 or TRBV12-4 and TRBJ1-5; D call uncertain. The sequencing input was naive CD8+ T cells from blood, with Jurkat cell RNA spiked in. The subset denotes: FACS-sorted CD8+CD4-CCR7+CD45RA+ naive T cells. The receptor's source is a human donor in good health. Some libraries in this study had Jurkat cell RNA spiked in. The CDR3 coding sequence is TGTGCCAGCCAGGACCAAAGCGGGTCCCAGCATTTT. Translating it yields CASQDQSGSQHF.